Below, one TCR beta chain is given with its context. Its antigen is not identified. Amplification used 60 Vbeta primers and 13 Jbeta primers. The method was immunoSEQ multiplex PCR; TCRdb's version includes in-frame clones alone and lacks a portion of them. The sample includes 200,000 to 300,000 clones, roughly 86% of them seen just once. Germline values: CDR1 SGDLS, CDR2 YYNGEE. V trimming: 4 bases; J trimming: 5 bases; junction bases outside the gene matches: 7. This CDR3 spans 15 amino acids. This entry belongs to a study of cytomegalovirus exposure and HLA in healthy donors. General study findings and limits: An Asian-associated ancestry cluster reportedly showed fewer N-insertions than the approximately 700-donor mean in a later analysis.

Input material: PBMCs. The chain joins TRBV9 to TRBJ1-1; 11 bases fit TRBD1. This TCR came from a woman aged 40 to 50 in good health and CMV-seropositive. In DNA form, the CDR3 reads TGTGCCAGCAGCAAATCCCGGGACAGGGGGACTGAAGCTTTCTTT. This encodes CASSKSRDRGTEAFF. Variable domain in full (rest from reference TRBV9 and TRBJ1-1): DSGVTQTPKHLITATGQRVTLRCSPRSGDLSVYWYQQSLDQGLQFLIQYYNGEERAKGNILERFSAQQFPDLHSELNLSSLELGDSALYFCASSKSRDRGTEAFFGQGTRLTVV.